This TCR beta chain is from a study of blood T cell repertoires in COVID-19. Under the authors' procedure: Nucleated cell number was recorded as an estimate derived from reference gene primer amplification. Generated by immunoSEQ multiplex PCR, the TCRdb table keeps only in-frame clones and is missing some. D and trimming were read from the DNA, whereas the V and J calls and clone size are those reported in that table. This sample yields 60,000 to 90,000 clones, of which 80% to 90% are seen a single time; 9.5% to 13% belongs to the top ten. The V gene's germline CDR1 is GTSNPN and CDR2 SVGIG (reference sequence). V lost 4 bases to trimming and J lost 0 bases, with 2 bases between them. This CDR3 spans 11 amino acids.

The sequenced material came from peripheral blood. The chain uses TRBV30 and TRBJ2-3; D is ambiguous. This receptor was obtained from a man in his 60s with COVID-19, enrolled during active disease. The CDR3 protein is CAWTSTDTQYF. DNA of the CDR3: TGTGCCTGGACTAGCACAGATACGCAGTATTTT.